Listed here are 17 T cell receptor beta chains from one sample, sequenced in a study of early T cells in non-severe SARS-CoV-2 infection. Using its own MiXCR run on the 5' RACE reads, TCRdb lists one record per CDR3 protein. The repertoire consists of about 41,000 distinct CDR3 sequences, with approximately 11% occurring once and the leading ten covering about a tenth. Sequenced material: whole blood. The receptors here all came from an adult who was a healthcare worker with PCR-confirmed SARS-CoV-2 infection or an uninfected control (not recorded which).

This clonotype was counted many times. The DNA of the CDR3 is TGTGCCAGCAGCTTAGGAGGGTCCTCTGGAAACACCATATATTTT. Encoded protein: CASSLGGSSGNTIYF. The chain joins TRBV7-3 to TRBJ1-3; D is uncertain. Germline V gene lookup returns CDR1 SGHTA and CDR2 FQGTGA. The CDR3 is made up of 15 amino acids. V lost 2 bases, J lost 0 bases, and 8 bases lay in between.

This clonotype turned up a few times. CDR3 loop: CASSRTEDNEKLFF. DNA of the CDR3: TGTGCCAGTTCGAGGACCGAGGATAATGAAAAACTGTTTTTT. This chain links TRBV30 with TRBJ1-4; the D is unclear. Germline V CDR1 and CDR2: GTSNPN, SVGIG (reference sequence). The CDR3 consists of 14 residues. V gave up 8 bases and J gave up 4 bases, with 17 bases separating them.

This clonotype was recorded at least ten times. V and J are TRBV18 and TRBJ1-1, with TRBD1 as a possible D gene (6 bases). Trimming took 6 bases from V and 1 from J, leaving 15 bases between them. Germline CDR1 KGHSH, CDR2 LQKENI. The CDR3 runs 15 residues. CDR3 sequence (DNA): TGTGCCAGCTCCAAAGAGGGGGTCCCGAACACTGAAGCTTTCTTT. This codes for CASSKEGVPNTEAFF.

This clonotype was seen many times. The chain has TRBV29-1 and TRBJ1-2; D call uncertain. The ends were cut back, 3 bases at V and 4 bases at J, with 6 bases in the middle. Germline assignment: CDR1 SQVTM and CDR2 ANQGSEA. The CDR3 runs 11 residues. CDR3 nucleotide sequence: TGCAGCGTTGACAGGACCTATGGCTACACCTTC. It encodes CSVDRTYGYTF.

This clonotype came up many times. The chain links TRBV5-4 to TRBJ1-1, with D perhaps matching TRBD1 (6 bases). V was trimmed by 0 bases and J by 3 bases, leaving 15 bases between them. This CDR3 has 16 amino acids. Per germline, CDR1 SGHNT and CDR2 YYREEE (reference sequence). CDR3 protein: CASSLGVGGRDTEAFF. As DNA, the CDR3 is TGTGCCAGCAGCTTGGGGGTAGGGGGTCGGGACACTGAAGCTTTCTTT.

This clonotype was found a few times. This chain joins TRBV5-1 and TRBJ2-6; D not certain. CDR1 is SGHRS and CDR2 is YFSETQ in the germline V gene. V was shortened by 2 bases and J by 0 bases, with 6 bases between the two germline ends. This CDR3 is built from 15 residues. CDR3 sequence: CASSFGNSGANVLTF. The CDR3, as DNA: TGCGCCAGCAGCTTTGGGAACTCTGGGGCCAACGTCCTGACTTTC.

This chain connects TRBV28 to TRBJ2-3, with a tentative D call TRBD2 (5 bases). The CDR3 covers 13 residues. Germline V gene sequence: CDR1 MDHEN, CDR2 SYDVKM. V lost 6 bases, J lost 2 bases, and 9 bases lay in between. The CDR3 protein is CASSSGDTDTQYF. The CDR3 nucleotides read TGTGCCAGCAGCTCCGGGGACACAGATACGCAGTATTTT.

The chain couples TRBV7-9 to TRBJ2-7; 9 bases line up with TRBD1. J was trimmed by 5 bases and V by 5 bases; bases with no gene match: 16. Germline lookup yields CDR1 SEHNR and CDR2 FQNEAQ (reference sequence). The CDR3 consists of 17 residues. CDR3 sequence: CASSPSPLGQGFHEQYF. The DNA of the CDR3 is TGTGCCAGCAGCCCTAGCCCCCTGGGACAGGGTTTTCACGAGCAGTACTTC.

The gene calls are TRBV18 and TRBJ2-7; a weak D match, TRBD1 (5 bases). Germline CDR1 and CDR2: KGHSH and LQKENI. The CDR3 sequence is 13 residues long. Trimming took off 4 bases at V and 4 bases at J, with 11 bases between the two ends. This CDR3 is CASSLDQGYEQYF. The CDR3 DNA sequence: TGTGCCAGCTCACTAGACCAGGGTTACGAGCAGTACTTC. The full variable domain, completed using reference TRBV18 and TRBJ2-7, is NAGVMQNPRHLVRRRGQEARLRCSPMKGHSHVYWYRQLPEEGLKFMVYLQKENIIDESGMPKERFSAEFPKEGPSILRIQQVVRGDSAAYFCASSLDQGYEQYFGPGTRLTVT.

For this clonotype: A read error may produce the germline difference seen at one junction end. J is TRBJ1-2 and V is TRBV6-5; TRBD1 agrees at 12 bases. This CDR3 contains 17 residues. Germline lookup yields CDR1 MNHEY and CDR2 SVGAGI. In DNA form, the CDR3 reads TGTGCCAGCAGCCCGGCCGGGACAGGGGGCTTAGGCTATGGCTACACTTTC. It codes for CASSPAGTGGLGYGYTF.

At least ten counts were recorded for this clonotype. The chain recombines TRBV9 with TRBJ2-6; D remains unclear. CDR1 SGDLS and CDR2 YYNGEE come from the germline V gene. The CDR3 totals 17 residues. Trimming shortened V by 0 bases and J by 0 bases, and 10 bases separated the two germline ends. The CDR3 here is CASSVESLSSGANVLTF. The DNA for the CDR3 is TGTGCCAGCAGCGTAGAATCACTCAGCTCTGGGGCCAACGTCCTGACTTTC.

This clonotype was detected only a few times. The V call is TRBV30, the J call TRBJ2-1; unclear D gene. CDR3 size: 11 residues. The germline gives CDR1 GTSNPN, CDR2 SVGIG (reference sequence). The V end lost 4 bases, the J end lost 12 bases, and 13 bases lay between the germline ends. DNA for the CDR3: TGTGCCTGGAACGGCCGGTCGGCGCAGTTCTTC. This codes for CAWNGRSAQFF.

A few counts support this clonotype. This chain links TRBV6-1 with TRBJ2-5; the D is unclear. V was cut by 8 bases and J by 1 base, with 20 bases left in between. Looked up from germline, CDR1 is MNHNS and CDR2 is SASEGT. The CDR3 spans 16 residues. The CDR3 protein is CASLFGLLASQETQYF. The CDR3 DNA sequence: TGTGCCAGCCTCTTCGGGCTCCTGGCGAGCCAAGAGACCCAGTACTTC.

This clonotype was picked up many times. The chain uses TRBV11-2 and TRBJ2-7, with D unclear. Trimming pared 4 bases from V and 7 bases from J, leaving 8 bases between. This CDR3 is 11 amino acids long. Germline-derived CDR1 and CDR2 are SGHAT and FQNNGV. The chain's CDR3 is CASSSFFEQYF. For the CDR3, the DNA is TGTGCCAGCAGCTCTTTCTTTGAGCAGTACTTC.

In this sample, this clonotype turned up many times. The rearrangement joins TRBV27 to TRBJ2-3; no definite D call. Germline assignment: CDR1 MNHEY and CDR2 SMNVEV (reference sequence). V was cut by 8 bases and J by 7 bases, with 10 bases left in between. The CDR3 contains 11 residues. The CDR3 sequence is CASVLGNTQYF. In DNA, the CDR3 is TGTGCCAGCGTCTTAGGCAATACGCAGTATTTT.

The chain recombines TRBV11-2 with TRBJ2-2; D gene unclear. The CDR3 is 14 residues long. Germline V gives CDR1 SGHAT, CDR2 FQNNGV. The V gene lost 0 bases and the J gene lost 7 bases, with 9 bases spanning the gap. CDR3 sequence (DNA): TGTGCCAGCAGCTTAGATAAAGGGCACGGGGAGCTGTTTTTT. The encoded protein is CASSLDKGHGELFF.

This clonotype was seen many times. V and J are TRBV11-3 and TRBJ2-7; a possible D gene is TRBD2 (5 bases). The CDR3 has 14 residues. V lost 1 base and J 7 bases, leaving 14 bases between the germline ends. Per germline, CDR1 SGHNT and CDR2 YENEEA. The CDR3: CASSLGQDWGEQYF. For the CDR3, the DNA is TGTGCCAGCAGCTTAGGGCAGGACTGGGGAGAGCAGTACTTC.